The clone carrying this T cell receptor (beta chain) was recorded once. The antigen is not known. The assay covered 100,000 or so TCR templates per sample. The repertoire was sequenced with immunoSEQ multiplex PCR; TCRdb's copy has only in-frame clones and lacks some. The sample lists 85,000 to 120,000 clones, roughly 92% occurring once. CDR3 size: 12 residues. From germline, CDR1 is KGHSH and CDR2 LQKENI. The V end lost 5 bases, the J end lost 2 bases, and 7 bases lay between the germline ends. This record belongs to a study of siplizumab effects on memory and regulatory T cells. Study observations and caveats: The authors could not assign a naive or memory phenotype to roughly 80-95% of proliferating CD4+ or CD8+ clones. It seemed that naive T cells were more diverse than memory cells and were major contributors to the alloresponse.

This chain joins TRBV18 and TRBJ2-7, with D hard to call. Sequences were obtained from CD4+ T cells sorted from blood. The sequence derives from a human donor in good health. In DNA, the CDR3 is TGTGCCAGCTCATCAAAACCCTACGAGCAGTACTTC. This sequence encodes CASSSKPYEQYF.